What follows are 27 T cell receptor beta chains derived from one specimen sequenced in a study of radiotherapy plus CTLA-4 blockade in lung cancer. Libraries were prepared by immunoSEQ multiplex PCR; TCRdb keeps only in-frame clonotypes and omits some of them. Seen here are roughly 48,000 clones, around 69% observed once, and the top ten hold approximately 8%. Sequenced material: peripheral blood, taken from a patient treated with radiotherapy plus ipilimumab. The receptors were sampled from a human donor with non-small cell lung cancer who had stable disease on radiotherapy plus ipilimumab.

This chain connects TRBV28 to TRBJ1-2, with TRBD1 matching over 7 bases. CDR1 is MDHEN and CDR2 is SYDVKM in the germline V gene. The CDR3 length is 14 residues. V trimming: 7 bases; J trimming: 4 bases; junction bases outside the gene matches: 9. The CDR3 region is CASTPGTAFYGYTF. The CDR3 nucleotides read TGTGCCAGCACACCCGGGACAGCCTTCTATGGCTACACCTTC.

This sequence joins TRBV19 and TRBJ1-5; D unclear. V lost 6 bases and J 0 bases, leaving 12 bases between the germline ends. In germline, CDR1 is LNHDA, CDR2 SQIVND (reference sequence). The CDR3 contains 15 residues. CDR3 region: CASRRSGNSNQPQHF. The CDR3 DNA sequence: TGTGCCAGTAGAAGAAGCGGAAATAGCAATCAGCCCCAGCATTTT.

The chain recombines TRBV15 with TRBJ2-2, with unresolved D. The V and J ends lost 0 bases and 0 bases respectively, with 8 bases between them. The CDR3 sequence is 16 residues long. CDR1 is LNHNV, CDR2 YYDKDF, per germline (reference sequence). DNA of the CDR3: TGTGCCACCAGCAGAGATGGGGATGCGAACACCGGGGAGCTGTTTTTT. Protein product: CATSRDGDANTGELFF.

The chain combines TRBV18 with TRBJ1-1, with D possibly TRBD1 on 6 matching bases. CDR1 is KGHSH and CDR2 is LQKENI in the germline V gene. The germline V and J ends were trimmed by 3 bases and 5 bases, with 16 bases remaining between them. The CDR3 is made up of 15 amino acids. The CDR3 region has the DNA TGTGCCAGCTCACCGTCCACAGGGTCTCGGACTGAAGCTTTCTTT. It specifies CASSPSTGSRTEAFF.

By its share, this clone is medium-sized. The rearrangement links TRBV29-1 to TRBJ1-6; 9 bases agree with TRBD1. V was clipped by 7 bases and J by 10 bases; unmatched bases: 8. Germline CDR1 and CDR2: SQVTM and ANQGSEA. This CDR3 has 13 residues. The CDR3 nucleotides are TGCAGCGCCCGGACAGGGGAGTACTCACCCCTCCACTTT. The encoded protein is CSARTGEYSPLHF.

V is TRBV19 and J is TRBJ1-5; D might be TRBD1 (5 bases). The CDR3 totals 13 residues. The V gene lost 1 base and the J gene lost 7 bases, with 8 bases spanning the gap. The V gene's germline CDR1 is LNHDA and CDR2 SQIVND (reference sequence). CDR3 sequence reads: CASSIVWGQPQHF. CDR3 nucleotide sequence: TGTGCCAGTAGTATAGTCTGGGGGCAGCCCCAGCATTTT. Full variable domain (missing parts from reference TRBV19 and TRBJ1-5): DGGITQSPKYLFRKEGQNVTLSCEQNLNHDAMYWYRQDPGQGLRLIYYSQIVNDFQKGDIAEGYSVSREKKESFPLTVTSAQKNPTAFYLCASSIVWGQPQHFGDGTRLSIL.

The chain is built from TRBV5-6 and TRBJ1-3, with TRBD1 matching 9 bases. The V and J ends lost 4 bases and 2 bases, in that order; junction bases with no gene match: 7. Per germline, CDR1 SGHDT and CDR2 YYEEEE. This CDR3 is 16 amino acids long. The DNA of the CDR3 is TGTGCCAGCAGCCATAGGACAGGGGTGACTGGAAACACCATATATTTT. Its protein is CASSHRTGVTGNTIYF.

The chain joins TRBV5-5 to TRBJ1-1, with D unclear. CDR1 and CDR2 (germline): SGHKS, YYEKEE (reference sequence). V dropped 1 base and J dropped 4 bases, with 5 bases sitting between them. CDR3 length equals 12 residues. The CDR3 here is CASSLYGTEAFF. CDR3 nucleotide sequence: TGTGCCAGCAGCTTGTACGGCACTGAAGCTTTCTTT.

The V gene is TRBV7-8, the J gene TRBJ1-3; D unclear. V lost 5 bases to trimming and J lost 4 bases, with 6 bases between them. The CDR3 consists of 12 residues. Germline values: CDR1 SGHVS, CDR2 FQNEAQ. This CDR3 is CASSTTGNTIYF. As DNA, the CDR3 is TGTGCCAGCAGCACCACCGGAAACACCATATATTTT.

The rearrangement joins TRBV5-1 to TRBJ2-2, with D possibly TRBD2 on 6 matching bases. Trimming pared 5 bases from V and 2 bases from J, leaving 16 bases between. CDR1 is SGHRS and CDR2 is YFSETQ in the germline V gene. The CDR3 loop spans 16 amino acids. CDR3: CASRPASDPNTGELFF. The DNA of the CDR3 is TGCGCCAGCAGGCCTGCTAGCGACCCTAACACCGGGGAGCTGTTTTTT.

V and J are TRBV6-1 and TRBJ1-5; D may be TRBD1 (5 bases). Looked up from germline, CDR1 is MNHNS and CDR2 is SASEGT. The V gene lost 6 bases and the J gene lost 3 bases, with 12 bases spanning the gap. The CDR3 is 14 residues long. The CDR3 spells CASSYDSLNQPQHF. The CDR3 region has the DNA TGTGCCAGCAGCTATGACAGCCTCAATCAGCCCCAGCATTTT.

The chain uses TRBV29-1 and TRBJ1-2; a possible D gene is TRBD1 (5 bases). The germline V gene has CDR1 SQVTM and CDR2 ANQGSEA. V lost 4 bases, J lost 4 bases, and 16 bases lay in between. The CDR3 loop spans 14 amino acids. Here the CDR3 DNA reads TGCAGCGTTGGCGGGGGGAACCTAGGCTATGGCTACACCTTC. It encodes CSVGGGNLGYGYTF.

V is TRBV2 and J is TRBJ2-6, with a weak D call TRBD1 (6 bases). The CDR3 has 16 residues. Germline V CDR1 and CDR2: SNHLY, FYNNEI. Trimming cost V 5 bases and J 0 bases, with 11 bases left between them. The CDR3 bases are TGTGCCAGCAGTCTGGGGGCCTTCTCTGGGGCCAACGTCCTGACTTTC. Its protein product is CASSLGAFSGANVLTF.

Here the CDR3 reads CASSPLVQGRNSPLHF. Written as DNA, the CDR3 is TGTGCCAGCTCACCACTTGTCCAGGGAAGGAATTCACCCCTCCACTTT. The genes are TRBV18 and TRBJ1-6, with a possible D match to TRBD1 (5 bases). V dropped 1 base and J dropped 7 bases, with 14 bases sitting between them. This CDR3 contains 16 residues. CDR1 and CDR2 (germline): KGHSH, LQKENI.

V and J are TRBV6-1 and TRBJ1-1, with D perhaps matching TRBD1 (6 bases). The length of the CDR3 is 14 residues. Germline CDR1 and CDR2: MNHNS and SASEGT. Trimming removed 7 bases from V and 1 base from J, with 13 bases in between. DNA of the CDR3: TGTGCCAGCAACCCTGACAGGCGGAACACTGAAGCTTTCTTT. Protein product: CASNPDRRNTEAFF.

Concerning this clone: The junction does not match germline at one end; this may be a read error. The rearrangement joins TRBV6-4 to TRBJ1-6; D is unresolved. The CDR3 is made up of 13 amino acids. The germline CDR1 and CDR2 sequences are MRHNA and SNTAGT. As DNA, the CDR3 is TGTGCCAGCAGTGAGAGGGCTGCTTCACGCCTCCACTTT. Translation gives CASSERAASRLHF.

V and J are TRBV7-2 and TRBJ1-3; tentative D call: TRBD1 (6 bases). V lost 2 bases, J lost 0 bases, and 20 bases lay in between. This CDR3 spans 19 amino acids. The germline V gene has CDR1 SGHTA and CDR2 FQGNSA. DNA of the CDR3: TGTGCCAGCAGCTTAAGAGGGGGGGCGGCGCGCGGCTCTGGAAACACCATATATTTT. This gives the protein CASSLRGGAARGSGNTIYF.

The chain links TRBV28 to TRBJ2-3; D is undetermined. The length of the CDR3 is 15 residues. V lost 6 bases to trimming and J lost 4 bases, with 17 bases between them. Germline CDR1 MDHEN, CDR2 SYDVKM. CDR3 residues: CASSPFVEWADTQYF. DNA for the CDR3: TGTGCCAGCAGCCCGTTTGTTGAGTGGGCAGATACGCAGTATTTT.

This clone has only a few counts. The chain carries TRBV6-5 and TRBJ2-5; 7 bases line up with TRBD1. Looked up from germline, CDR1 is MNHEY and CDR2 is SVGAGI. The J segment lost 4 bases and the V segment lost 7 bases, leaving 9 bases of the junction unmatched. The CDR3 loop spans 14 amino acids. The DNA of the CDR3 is TGTGCCAGCATAGGGGAGACAGGGAGAGAGACCCAGTACTTC. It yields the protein CASIGETGRETQYF.

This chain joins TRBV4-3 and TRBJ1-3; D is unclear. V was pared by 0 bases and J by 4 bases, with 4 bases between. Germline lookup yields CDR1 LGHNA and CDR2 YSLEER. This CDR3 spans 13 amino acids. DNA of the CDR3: TGCGCCAGCAGCCAAGATCCCGGAAACACCATATATTTT. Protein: CASSQDPGNTIYF.

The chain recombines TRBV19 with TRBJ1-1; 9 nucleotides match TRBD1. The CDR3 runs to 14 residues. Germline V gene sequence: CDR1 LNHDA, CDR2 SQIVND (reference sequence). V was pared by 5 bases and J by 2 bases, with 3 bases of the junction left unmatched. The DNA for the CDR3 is TGTGCCAGTAGTTCTACAGGGGGCAACACTGAAGCTTTCTTT. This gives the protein CASSSTGGNTEAFF.

Here the CDR3 reads CASSSGLSSGNTIYF. The CDR3 DNA reads TGTGCCAGCAGCTCGGGGCTTAGCTCTGGAAACACCATATATTTT. This sequence joins TRBV7-2 and TRBJ1-3, with D possibly matching TRBD1 (5 bases). V lost 4 bases and J 0 bases, leaving 10 bases between the germline ends. CDR3 length: 15 amino acids. The germline V gene has CDR1 SGHTA and CDR2 FQGNSA. Complete variable domain (other parts from reference TRBV7-2 and TRBJ1-3): GAGVSQSPSNKVTEKGKDVELRCDPISGHTALYWYRQSLGQGLEFLIYFQGNSAPDKSGLPSDRFSAERTGGSVSTLTIQRTQQEDSAVYLCASSSGLSSGNTIYFGEGSWLTVV.

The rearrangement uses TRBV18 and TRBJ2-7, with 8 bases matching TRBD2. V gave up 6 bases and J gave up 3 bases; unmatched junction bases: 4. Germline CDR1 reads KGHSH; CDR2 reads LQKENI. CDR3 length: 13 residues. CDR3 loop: CASSGSGGYEQYV. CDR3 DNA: TGTGCCAGCTCCGGGAGCGGGGGCTACGAGCAGTACGTC.

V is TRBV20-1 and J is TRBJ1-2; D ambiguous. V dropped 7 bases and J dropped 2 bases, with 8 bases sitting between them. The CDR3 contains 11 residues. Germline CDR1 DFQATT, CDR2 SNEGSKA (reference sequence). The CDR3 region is CSGPSNYGYTF. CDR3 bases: TGCAGTGGCCCATCGAACTATGGCTACACCTTC.

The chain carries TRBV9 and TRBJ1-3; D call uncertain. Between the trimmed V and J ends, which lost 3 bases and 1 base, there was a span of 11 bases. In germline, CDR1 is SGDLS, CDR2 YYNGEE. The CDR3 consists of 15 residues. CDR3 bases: TGTGCCAGCAGCGGCCGTTTGGCGTCTGGAAACACCATATATTTT. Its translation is CASSGRLASGNTIYF. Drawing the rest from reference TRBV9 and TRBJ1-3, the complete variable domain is DSGVTQTPKHLITATGQRVTLRCSPRSGDLSVYWYQQSLDQGLQFLIQYYNGEERAKGNILERFSAQQFPDLHSELNLSSLELGDSALYFCASSGRLASGNTIYFGEGSWLTVV.

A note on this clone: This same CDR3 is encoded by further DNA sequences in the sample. The CDR3 here is CASSGHGTSGTGELFF. In DNA form, the CDR3 reads TGTGCCAGCAGCGGACACGGGACTAGCGGCACCGGGGAGCTGTTTTTT. The chain links TRBV7-9 to TRBJ2-2; TRBD2 aligns across 11 bases. Germline lookup yields CDR1 SEHNR and CDR2 FQNEAQ (reference sequence). With 5 bases clipped from V and 4 bases from J, the junction kept 6 bases outside the gene matches. The CDR3 has 16 amino acids.

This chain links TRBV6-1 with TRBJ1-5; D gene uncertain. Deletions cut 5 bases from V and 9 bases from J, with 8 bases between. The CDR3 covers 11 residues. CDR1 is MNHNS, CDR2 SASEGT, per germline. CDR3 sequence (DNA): TGTGCCAGCAGTTCCGGTGGGCCCCAGCATTTT. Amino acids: CASSSGGPQHF.